Following are 9 T cell receptor beta chains from one sample sequenced in a study of a mutant IDH1 vaccine in newly diagnosed glioma. The protocol was immunoSEQ multiplex PCR, while the TCRdb copy is restricted to in-frame clones and leaves out a portion. The sample lists some 34,000 clones, around 90% occurring once. These TCRs are of unknown antigen specificity. The time point: week 47, end of study. Every single dose of the vaccine, 300 ug of mutant IDH1 20-mer peptide, came with topical imiquimod. The sequencing here drew on PBMCs, taken from a glioma patient whose treatment included an IDH1 peptide vaccine. The receptors originated from a woman aged 40-49 years with glioma.

CDR3 sequence: CASSLAPGGRAPNQPQHF. DNA of the CDR3: TGTGCCAGCAGCTTGGCGCCTGGGGGCAGGGCCCCAAATCAGCCCCAGCATTTT. This sequence joins TRBV5-6 and TRBJ1-5, with D perhaps matching TRBD1 (6 bases). V dropped 0 bases and J dropped 4 bases, with 20 bases sitting between them. Germline-derived CDR1 and CDR2 are SGHDT and YYEEEE. CDR3 length equals 18 residues.

This sequence joins TRBV4-1 and TRBJ2-3; tentative D call: TRBD1 (5 bases). With 0 bases removed from V and 2 bases from J, the gap between germline ends came to 9 bases. Germline CDR1 reads MGHRA; CDR2 reads YSYEKL. The length of the CDR3 is 15 residues. CDR3 sequence reads: CASSQEGASTDTQYF. The CDR3 nucleotides read TGCGCCAGCAGCCAAGAAGGGGCTTCCACAGATACGCAGTATTTT.

This chain connects TRBV7-2 to TRBJ1-1; D is unresolved. The CDR3 is 12 residues long. V was trimmed by 5 bases and J by 2 bases, leaving 6 bases between them. Germline V CDR1 and CDR2: SGHTA, FQGNSA. The CDR3, as DNA: TGTGCCAGCAGCCTCACAAACACTGAAGCTTTCTTT. Its translation: CASSLTNTEAFF.

The DNA of the CDR3 is TGTGCCACCAGCAGAGTTGGGGCTGAAGCTTTCTTT. It yields the protein CATSRVGAEAFF. This chain connects TRBV15 to TRBJ1-1, with no clear D. CDR3 length: 12 amino acids. V was cut by 1 base and J by 6 bases, with 6 bases left in between. Germline V gene data show CDR1 as LNHNV and CDR2 as YYDKDF (reference sequence).

V is TRBV5-4 and J is TRBJ2-1; 10 nucleotides match TRBD2. Looked up from germline, CDR1 is SGHNT and CDR2 is YYREEE (reference sequence). With V trimmed by 2 bases and J by 7 bases, 9 bases remained unmatched. CDR3 length: 16 amino acids. The CDR3 is CASSLQREGRGNEQFF. In nucleotides, the CDR3 is TGTGCCAGCAGCTTACAGCGGGAGGGAAGGGGGAATGAGCAGTTCTTC.

This clone has a handful of counts. The chain couples TRBV19 to TRBJ1-1, with 7 bases lining up with TRBD1. The germline V gene encodes CDR1 LNHDA and CDR2 SQIVND (reference sequence). With V trimmed by 7 bases and J by 14 bases, 16 bases remained unmatched. The CDR3 covers 13 residues. CDR3 DNA sequence: TGTGCCAGTACCTTCGACAGGGCGGCAGTTTTATTCTTT. It yields the protein CASTFDRAAVLFF.

This clone appeared a single time. The CDR3 sequence: CASSEQLAKNIQYF. As DNA, the CDR3 is TGCGCCAGCAGTGAACAGTTGGCCAAAAACATTCAGTACTTC. The genes are TRBV10-2 and TRBJ2-4, with unresolved D. Trimming removed 3 bases at V and 1 base at J, with 7 bases between. This CDR3 spans 14 amino acids. CDR1 and CDR2 from the germline V gene are WSHSY and SAAADI.

The chain combines TRBV27 with TRBJ1-1, with TRBD1 as a possible D gene (6 bases). V dropped 6 bases and J dropped 3 bases, with 11 bases sitting between them. Looked up from germline, CDR1 is MNHEY and CDR2 is SMNVEV (reference sequence). This CDR3 contains 13 residues. CDR3 sequence reads: CASSLTGYTEAFF. CDR3 bases: TGTGCCAGCAGCCTTACAGGGTACACTGAAGCTTTCTTT.

The V gene is TRBV6-1, the J gene TRBJ1-1; 8 bases agree with TRBD1. Germline CDR1 MNHNS, CDR2 SASEGT. The CDR3 sequence is 14 residues long. V was pared by 4 bases and J by 1 base, with 2 bases of the junction left unmatched. CDR3 amino acids: CASSGTGRNTEAFF. The CDR3 region has the DNA TGTGCCAGCAGTGGGACAGGGAGGAACACTGAAGCTTTCTTT.